A single T cell receptor (beta chain) is shown here with its context. This entry comes from a study of control samples from healthy donors and cancer patients. Germline loops: CDR1 LGHNA, CDR2 YSLEER. Trimming stripped 3 bases from V and 11 bases from J, with 19 bases between. This CDR3 region has 14 residues. Method: immunoSEQ multiplex PCR; TCRdb's copy keeps in-frame clones and lacks some. The sample carries 65,000 to 95,000 clones, 70% to 90% recorded once. The clonotype originates from a man in his fifties in good health. The genes are TRBV4-3 and TRBJ1-2; D not resolved. The sample was blood. The chain's CDR3 is CASSQGMGREEYTF. Here the CDR3 DNA reads TGCGCCAGCAGCCAGGGTATGGGCCGGGAGGAGTACACCTTC.